This is a list of T cell receptor beta chains from one sample in a study of control samples from healthy donors and cancer patients. Method: immunoSEQ multiplex PCR; TCRdb's copy keeps in-frame clones and lacks some. The sample lists tens of thousands of clones; under 95% were seen once. Sequenced input: PBMCs. The receptors stem from a woman aged 40 to 55 with lung cancer. Each CDR3 is given with its conserved first and last residue. The order of the fields is V gene, CDR3 protein.

TRBV6-1	CASSEVSGGKKPQHF
TRBV9	CASSVGLTDTGELFF
TRBV9	CASSGGGPNYGYTF
TRBV6-1	CASSEFPRATEAFF
TRBV15	CATSRESGGAWETQYF
TRBV5-1	CASSLLSGLIYGYTF
TRBV11-2	CASSLVGSGGYNEQFF
TRBV11-2	CASSLARGGSPLHF
TRBV4-1	CASSQGQGPWGTEAFF
TRBV5-4	CASSPGPPTNEKLFF
TRBV10-3	CAISDSAPYGYTF
TRBV15	CATSSGGGTQYF
TRBV11-2	CASSLVHGALDYGYTF
TRBV6-1	CASSEDRTSGNTIYF